These 24 T cell receptor beta chains were all obtained from the same sample, sequenced in a study of siplizumab effects on memory and regulatory T cells. Method: immunoSEQ multiplex PCR; TCRdb's copy keeps in-frame clones and lacks some. Of approximately 100,000 clones listed, roughly 94% are singletons. Sequencing was carried out using Tregs sorted from blood. The receptor set was obtained from a human donor in good health.

This chain joins TRBV7-2 and TRBJ2-7, with unresolved D. CDR1 is SGHTA and CDR2 is FQGNSA in the germline V gene. V lost 5 bases and J 2 bases, leaving 13 bases between the germline ends. The length of the CDR3 is 14 residues. DNA for the CDR3: TGTGCCAGCAGCAGGGTTGGCGGAGCCTACGAGCAGTACTTC. Protein product: CASSRVGGAYEQYF.

The chain uses TRBV5-1 and TRBJ2-1; TRBD2 aligns across 11 bases. The length of the CDR3 is 15 residues. V gave up 2 bases and J gave up 6 bases; unmatched junction bases: 4. Germline CDR1 reads SGHRS; CDR2 reads YFSETQ. The CDR3 region has the DNA TGCGCCAGCAGCTTTTCACTAGCGGGAGCCAATGAGCAGTTCTTC. As protein: CASSFSLAGANEQFF. The full variable domain, in which reference TRBV5-1 and TRBJ2-1 provide the parts outside the CDR3, is KAGVTQTPRYLIKTRGQQVTLSCSPISGHRSVSWYQQTPGQGLQFLFEYFSETQRNKGNFPGRFSGRQFSNSRSEMNVSTLELGDSALYLCASSFSLAGANEQFFGPGTRLTVL.

This clone appeared once. The chain has TRBV21-1 and TRBJ2-5. TRBV21-1 represents a pseudogene. The CDR3 contains 14 residues. The CDR3 is CASSKGGPQETQYF. CDR3 sequence (DNA): TGTGCCAGCAGCAAAGGTGGTCCTCAAGAGACCCAGTACTTC.

This clone was counted once. The genes are TRBV2 and TRBJ2-7; D ambiguous. The germline V and J ends were trimmed by 5 bases and 4 bases, with 6 bases remaining between them. The CDR3 totals 11 residues. CDR1 and CDR2 (germline): SNHLY, FYNNEI. CDR3 sequence reads: CASSREYEQYF. The CDR3 DNA reads TGTGCCAGCAGTCGAGAGTACGAGCAGTACTTC.

The rearrangement links TRBV29-1 to TRBJ2-7; 11 bases align to TRBD1. Germline CDR1 reads SQVTM; CDR2 reads ANQGSEA. The J segment lost 3 bases and the V segment lost 7 bases, leaving 17 bases of the junction unmatched. The CDR3 loop spans 17 amino acids. CDR3 sequence (DNA): TGCAGCGGTGGCCCGGGACAGGGGGACCTAACACACTACGAGCAGTACTTC. It codes for CSGGPGQGDLTHYEQYF.

The chain joins TRBV7-8 to TRBJ1-2; maybe TRBD1 (6 bases). This CDR3 has 12 amino acids. The V and J ends lost 5 bases and 4 bases respectively, with 8 bases between them. Germline loops: CDR1 SGHVS, CDR2 FQNEAQ. The CDR3 spells CASSPQGYGYTF. The CDR3 nucleotides are TGTGCCAGCAGCCCACAGGGCTATGGCTACACCTTC. The variable domain in full, with the rest retrieved from reference TRBV7-8 and TRBJ1-2, is GAGVSQSPRYKVAKRGQDVALRCDPISGHVSLFWYQQALGQGPEFLTYFQNEAQLDKSGLPSDRFFAERPEGSVSTLKIQRTQQEDSAVYLCASSPQGYGYTFGSGTRLTVV.

This sequence joins TRBV25-1 and TRBJ1-1; 8 nucleotides align to TRBD1. With V trimmed by 2 bases and J by 9 bases, 11 bases remained unmatched. This CDR3 spans 15 amino acids. The germline CDR1 and CDR2 sequences are MGHDK and SYGVNS. The chain's CDR3 is CASSEPRGQGAKAFF. The CDR3 DNA sequence: TGTGCCAGCAGTGAACCAAGAGGGCAGGGGGCGAAAGCTTTCTTT.

The rearrangement uses TRBV29-1 and TRBJ2-5; 8 nucleotides align to TRBD2. V shed 4 bases and J 2 bases; nucleotides not matched to a gene: 9. Germline CDR1 SQVTM, CDR2 ANQGSEA. The CDR3 totals 15 residues. The CDR3 DNA reads TGCAGCGTTGGGGGGACTAGGGGAGGGCAAGAGACCCAGTACTTC. This gives the protein CSVGGTRGGQETQYF.

The chain uses TRBV28 and TRBJ2-1; the D gene is possibly TRBD2 (5 bases). The germline V gene has CDR1 MDHEN and CDR2 SYDVKM. The CDR3 sequence is 16 residues long. Trimming left V 5 bases short and J 4 bases short, with 18 bases between. In nucleotides, the CDR3 is TGTGCCAGCAGTCCCCTCTGGCTAGCAGTATACAATGAGCAGTTCTTC. Its translation is CASSPLWLAVYNEQFF.

V usage is TRBV7-8 and J usage is TRBJ1-2, with 9 bases matching TRBD1. Germline assignment: CDR1 SGHVS and CDR2 FQNEAQ. This CDR3 has 15 amino acids. The trim removed 5 bases at V and 2 bases at J, leaving 6 bases unmatched. The CDR3 nucleotides read TGTGCCAGCAGCCCTCAGGACAGGGGAAACTATGGCTACACCTTC. Translated, it gives CASSPQDRGNYGYTF.

The V gene is TRBV15, the J gene TRBJ1-1, with D perhaps matching TRBD1 (6 bases). This CDR3 region has 16 residues. Germline lookup yields CDR1 LNHNV and CDR2 YYDKDF (reference sequence). Trimming left V 0 bases short and J 7 bases short, with 18 bases between. CDR3 sequence: CATSRDKAGTPLEAFF. The CDR3 DNA reads TGTGCCACCAGCAGAGATAAAGCAGGGACACCCCTTGAAGCTTTCTTT. The variable domain in full, completed from reference TRBV15 and TRBJ1-1, reads DAMVIQNPRYQVTQFGKPVTLSCSQTLNHNVMYWYQQKSSQAPKLLFHYYDKDFNNEADTPDNFQSRRPNTSFCFLDIRSPGLGDTAMYLCATSRDKAGTPLEAFFGQGTRLTVV.

This clone came up a few times. The J gene is TRBJ1-5, the V gene TRBV28; D remains unclear. The CDR3 runs to 12 residues. Per the germline V gene, CDR1 is MDHEN and CDR2 is SYDVKM. The germline V and J ends were trimmed by 6 bases and 1 base, with 4 bases remaining between them. CDR3 bases: TGTGCCAGCAGAAAGAGCAATCAGCCCCAGCATTTT. Protein: CASRKSNQPQHF.

The rearrangement links TRBV14 to TRBJ2-5; D is undetermined. Trimming left V 4 bases short and J 3 bases short, with 12 bases between. The CDR3 covers 14 residues. Germline loops: CDR1 SGHDN, CDR2 FVKESK. The CDR3 sequence is CASSPWAREETQYF. CDR3 coding DNA: TGTGCCAGCAGCCCATGGGCGCGAGAAGAGACCCAGTACTTC.

This rearrangement joins TRBV7-8 to TRBJ2-1, with 9 bases that match TRBD2. This CDR3 has 14 residues. Germline V gene data show CDR1 as SGHVS and CDR2 as FQNEAQ. V dropped 5 bases and J dropped 7; count of bases not matched to a gene: 6. CDR3 sequence: CASSAGTSWNEQFF. The CDR3 DNA sequence: TGTGCCAGCAGCGCCGGGACTAGCTGGAATGAGCAGTTCTTC.

V usage is TRBV5-1 and J usage is TRBJ2-3; D is unclear. Trimming took off 7 bases at V and 4 bases at J, with 16 bases between the two ends. The CDR3 has 14 amino acids. CDR1 is SGHRS and CDR2 is YFSETQ in the germline V gene. CDR3 loop: CASASGLEADTQYF. CDR3 bases: TGCGCCAGCGCTTCTGGCCTAGAGGCAGATACGCAGTATTTT.

This chain uses TRBV30 with TRBJ1-5; D is uncertain. Germline CDR1 is GTSNPN and CDR2 is SVGIG (reference sequence). CDR3 length: 14 amino acids. Trimming pared 2 bases from V and 5 bases from J, leaving 13 bases between. The CDR3 DNA sequence: TGTGCCTGGAGTACCCACCTAAGTGATCAGCCCCAGCATTTT. Translating gives CAWSTHLSDQPQHF.

The chain recombines TRBV11-3 with TRBJ2-2; possibly TRBD2 for D (5 bases). V was clipped by 6 bases and J by 4 bases, with 12 bases between them. Germline lookup yields CDR1 SGHNT and CDR2 YENEEA. The CDR3 length is 14 residues. In DNA form, the CDR3 reads TGTGCCAGCAGTAAGGAGCGGACCACCGGGGAGCTGTTTTTT. This encodes CASSKERTTGELFF.

The V call is TRBV6-4, the J call TRBJ2-3; the D gene could be TRBD1 or TRBD2 (5 bases each). V was pared by 7 bases and J by 2 bases, with 13 bases between. The CDR3 spans 14 residues. The germline gives CDR1 MRHNA, CDR2 SNTAGT. In DNA form, the CDR3 reads TGTGCCAGCAAAGGGACCGAACACACAGATACGCAGTATTTT. Protein product: CASKGTEHTDTQYF.

This chain joins TRBV2 and TRBJ2-5, with 8 bases aligning to TRBD1. CDR3 length: 15 amino acids. The V and J ends lost 6 bases and 5 bases, in that order; junction bases with no gene match: 11. Germline V CDR1 and CDR2: SNHLY, FYNNEI. The CDR3 reads CASRTGQGYWETQYF. The CDR3 nucleotides read TGTGCCAGCAGGACCGGACAGGGTTATTGGGAGACCCAGTACTTC.

The chain employs TRBV6-4 and TRBJ2-3; 10 positions agree with TRBD2. The CDR3 contains 16 residues. The germline gives CDR1 MRHNA, CDR2 SNTAGT. V lost 6 bases and J lost 0; bases outside the gene matches: 6. CDR3: CASSPGLADSTDTQYF. CDR3 DNA sequence: TGTGCCAGCAGCCCTGGACTAGCGGATAGCACAGATACGCAGTATTTT.

V and J are TRBV29-1 and TRBJ2-7; D gene unclear. The CDR3 runs to 14 residues. The germline CDR1 and CDR2 sequences are SQVTM and ANQGSEA. Trimming cost V 2 bases and J 2 bases, with 13 bases left between them. CDR3 sequence reads: CSVERVGGPYEQYF. As DNA, the CDR3 is TGCAGCGTTGAAAGGGTAGGTGGGCCCTACGAGCAGTACTTC.

The rearrangement joins TRBV28 to TRBJ1-5; D uncertain. Per the germline V gene, CDR1 is MDHEN and CDR2 is SYDVKM. V lost 7 bases and J lost 9, with 13 bases in between. The CDR3 runs 12 residues. The CDR3 protein is CASKGPLGPQHF. In DNA form, the CDR3 reads TGTGCCAGCAAAGGGCCGCTGGGGCCCCAGCATTTT.

The V and J genes are TRBV6-6 and TRBJ2-2; 7 bases agree with TRBD1. V lost 6 bases, J lost 2 bases, and 9 bases stayed unmatched. The CDR3 totals 16 residues. Per germline, CDR1 MNHNY and CDR2 SVGAGI (reference sequence). The CDR3, as DNA: TGTGCCAGCAGGGCGGGTGGGACAGTCAACACCGGGGAGCTGTTTTTT. It specifies CASRAGGTVNTGELFF.

The genes are TRBV19 and TRBJ1-5; weak D call: TRBD1 (5 bases). This CDR3 spans 14 amino acids. Germline values: CDR1 LNHDA, CDR2 SQIVND (reference sequence). Deletions cut 8 bases from V and 3 bases from J, with 14 bases between. The CDR3, as DNA: TGTGCCAGTGGACAAAGAGGGGTCAATCAGCCCCAGCATTTT. Protein: CASGQRGVNQPQHF.